This T cell receptor beta chain was retrieved from a study of monozygotic twins with inflammatory bowel disease. Whole blood that had not undergone T cell sorting provided the isolated total RNA. Looked up from germline, CDR1 is MNHNY and CDR2 is SVGAGI (reference sequence). CDR3 length: 13 residues. Comments on this clonotype: Antigen: not known.

Findings and caveats of the study: Especially with disease activity, IBD patients had fewer clonotypes in common with others than healthy twins did.

Through template switching, UMIs that included a 6-nucleotide sample barcode were added. For each CDR3 protein, TCRdb gives one entry from its re-call of the 5' RACE reads, without DNA. The table gives about 380,000 distinct CDR3 sequences; the top ten clones make up about 2.5% of it. The specimen sequenced was blood. This sequence originates from a human donor with ulcerative colitis or Crohn's disease, or a healthy co-twin of an affected twin (not recorded which). J is TRBJ2-3 and V is TRBV6-6. The CDR3 loop reads CASTDGFADTQYF.